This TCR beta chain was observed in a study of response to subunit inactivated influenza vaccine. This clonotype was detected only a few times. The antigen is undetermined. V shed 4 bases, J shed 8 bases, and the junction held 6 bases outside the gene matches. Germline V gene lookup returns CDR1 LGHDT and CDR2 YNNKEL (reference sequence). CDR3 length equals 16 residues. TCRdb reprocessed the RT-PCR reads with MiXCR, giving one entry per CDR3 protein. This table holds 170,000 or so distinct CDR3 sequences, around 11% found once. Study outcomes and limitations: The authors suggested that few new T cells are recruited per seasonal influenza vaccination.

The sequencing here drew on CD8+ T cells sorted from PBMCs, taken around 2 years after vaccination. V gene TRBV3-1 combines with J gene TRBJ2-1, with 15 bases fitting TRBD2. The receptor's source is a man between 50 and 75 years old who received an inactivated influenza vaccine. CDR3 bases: TGTGCCAGCAGCCGGACTAGCGGGAGGGCCCAAGATGAGCAGTTCTTC. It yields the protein CASSRTSGRAQDEQFF.